These 14 T cell receptor beta chains were sequenced from one sample in a study of blood T cell repertoires in COVID-19. The data were produced by immunoSEQ multiplex PCR, yet TCRdb's version contains in-frame clones alone and is incomplete. The sample holds 20,000 to 25,000 clones, 80% to 90% seen once. Sequencing was performed on peripheral blood. All receptors come from a woman over 75 with active COVID-19.

V is TRBV7-3 and J is TRBJ2-3; 12 positions match TRBD2. After removal of 3 bases from V and 1 base from J, the junction contained 8 bases not matched to a gene. The CDR3 covers 18 residues. From germline, CDR1 is SGHTA and CDR2 FQGTGA. CDR3 DNA sequence: TGTGCCAGCAGCTTGGGGCTAGCGGGGGGGCCGGGCACAGATACGCAGTATTTT. Translating gives CASSLGLAGGPGTDTQYF.

J is TRBJ1-2 and V is TRBV6-1, with a weak D call TRBD1 (6 bases). The germline gives CDR1 MNHNS, CDR2 SASEGT. Trimming took off 3 bases at V and 2 bases at J, with 19 bases between the two ends. CDR3 length equals 17 residues. The chain's CDR3 is CASSEEALKDSNYGYTF. The CDR3 bases are TGTGCCAGCAGTGAGGAGGCCCTTAAGGACAGCAACTATGGCTACACCTTC.

This rearrangement joins TRBV7-2 to TRBJ1-5; D not resolved. CDR1 and CDR2 from the germline V gene are SGHTA and FQGNSA. V lost 1 base to trimming and J lost 5 bases, with 15 bases between them. The CDR3 has 16 residues. Here the CDR3 reads CASSLDPAGGDQPQHF. CDR3 coding DNA: TGTGCCAGCAGCTTAGATCCGGCAGGCGGGGATCAGCCCCAGCATTTT.

V gene TRBV7-9 combines with J gene TRBJ2-4, with D unresolved. Germline CDR1 SEHNR, CDR2 FQNEAQ (reference sequence). Trimming took off 2 bases at V and 8 bases at J, with 10 bases between the two ends. The CDR3 length is 13 residues. The CDR3 DNA follows: TGTGCCAGCAGCTTACTGGCAGGTGACATTCAGTACTTC. Translation: CASSLLAGDIQYF.

The chain joins TRBV6-5 to TRBJ2-2; no firm D call. Trimming took off 5 bases at V and 5 bases at J, with 9 bases between the two ends. Germline lookup yields CDR1 MNHEY and CDR2 SVGAGI. CDR3 length equals 13 residues. Written as DNA, the CDR3 is TGTGCCAGCAGTCCGGAGTCGACCGGGGAGCTGTTTTTT. It yields the protein CASSPESTGELFF.

This clone was observed a single time. The chain combines TRBV29-1 with TRBJ1-5; the match to TRBD1 covers 8 bases. Trimming removed 6 bases from V and 7 bases from J; junction bases left unmatched: 8. Germline CDR1 and CDR2: SQVTM and ANQGSEA. The CDR3 has 13 amino acids. CDR3 region: CSVSRGLEQPQHF. CDR3 nucleotides: TGCAGCGTGTCCAGGGGGCTTGAGCAGCCCCAGCATTTT.

The chain recombines TRBV6-2 or TRBV6-3 with TRBJ2-1; TRBD1 agrees at 7 bases. Germline V lookup: CDR1 MNHEY, CDR2 SVGEGT. The length of the CDR3 is 12 residues. The V gene end was trimmed by 0 bases and the J gene end by 12 bases; junction bases not matched to a gene: 2. The CDR3 sequence: CASSYSTGSQFF. The CDR3 DNA follows: TGTGCCAGCAGTTACTCGACAGGGTCGCAGTTCTTC.

The chain employs TRBV12-5 and TRBJ2-7; tentative D call: TRBD2 (5 bases). CDR3 length: 16 residues. CDR1 is LGHNT and CDR2 is FRNRAP in the germline V gene. V lost 6 bases and J 0 bases, leaving 18 bases between the germline ends. CDR3 in amino acids: CASGPDGTRGSYEQYF. The CDR3 DNA reads as TGTGCTAGTGGGCCGGACGGAACTCGGGGCTCCTACGAGCAGTACTTC.

The V and J genes are TRBV7-9 and TRBJ1-4; D gene ambiguous. This CDR3 is built from 14 residues. From germline, CDR1 is SEHNR and CDR2 FQNEAQ (reference sequence). Trimming removed 5 bases at V and 7 bases at J, with 14 bases between. CDR3 residues: CASSRSGGSEKLFF. CDR3 coding DNA: TGTGCCAGCAGCCGGTCCGGAGGGAGTGAAAAACTGTTTTTT. Complete variable domain (other parts from reference TRBV7-9 and TRBJ1-4): DTGVSQNPRHKITKRGQNVTFRCDPISEHNRLYWYRQTLGQGPEFLTYFQNEAQLEKSRLLSDRFSAERPKGSFSTLEIQRTEQGDSAMYLCASSRSGGSEKLFFGSGTQLSVL.

This sequence joins TRBV5-1 and TRBJ1-1; 7 bases line up with TRBD1. Germline CDR1 SGHRS, CDR2 YFSETQ. This CDR3 contains 14 residues. Unmatched junction bases numbered 6, after V lost 3 bases and J lost 4 bases. The CDR3 nucleotides are TGCGCCAGCAGCTCTGACAGGGCGGCCACTGAAGCTTTCTTT. Translated, it gives CASSSDRAATEAFF.

J is TRBJ1-6 and V is TRBV18, with D hard to call. Trimming took 6 bases from V and 9 from J, leaving 24 bases between them. Germline values: CDR1 KGHSH, CDR2 LQKENI. The CDR3 has 17 residues. The chain's CDR3 is CASSLSPGSGPSSPLHF. The CDR3 DNA reads as TGTGCCAGCTCGCTATCACCGGGCAGCGGACCGAGTTCACCCCTCCACTTT.

This chain links TRBV19 with TRBJ1-1; 9 bases fit TRBD1. This CDR3 has 14 residues. Germline values: CDR1 LNHDA, CDR2 SQIVND (reference sequence). V was clipped by 5 bases and J by 3 bases; unmatched bases: 4. This chain's CDR3 is CASSEDRGYTEAFF. The CDR3 DNA follows: TGTGCCAGTAGTGAGGACAGGGGATACACTGAAGCTTTCTTT.

The CDR3 sequence: CASSEVAGVPQGNQPQHF. In DNA, the CDR3 is TGCGCCAGCAGTGAAGTCGCAGGGGTACCCCAGGGCAATCAGCCCCAGCATTTT. V and J are TRBV10-2 and TRBJ1-5; a possible D gene is TRBD1 (6 bases). V was trimmed by 3 bases and J by 2 bases, leaving 20 bases between them. CDR3 length: 18 amino acids. Germline-derived CDR1 and CDR2 are WSHSY and SAAADI.

The rearrangement uses TRBV7-8 and TRBJ2-5, with a tentative D call TRBD1 (5 bases). V was trimmed by 8 bases and J by 2 bases, leaving 12 bases between them. The length of the CDR3 is 13 residues. The germline V gene has CDR1 SGHVS and CDR2 FQNEAQ. The DNA for the CDR3 is TGTGCCAGCCTCCAGGGTAGTCAAGAGACCCAGTACTTC. Translating gives CASLQGSQETQYF.